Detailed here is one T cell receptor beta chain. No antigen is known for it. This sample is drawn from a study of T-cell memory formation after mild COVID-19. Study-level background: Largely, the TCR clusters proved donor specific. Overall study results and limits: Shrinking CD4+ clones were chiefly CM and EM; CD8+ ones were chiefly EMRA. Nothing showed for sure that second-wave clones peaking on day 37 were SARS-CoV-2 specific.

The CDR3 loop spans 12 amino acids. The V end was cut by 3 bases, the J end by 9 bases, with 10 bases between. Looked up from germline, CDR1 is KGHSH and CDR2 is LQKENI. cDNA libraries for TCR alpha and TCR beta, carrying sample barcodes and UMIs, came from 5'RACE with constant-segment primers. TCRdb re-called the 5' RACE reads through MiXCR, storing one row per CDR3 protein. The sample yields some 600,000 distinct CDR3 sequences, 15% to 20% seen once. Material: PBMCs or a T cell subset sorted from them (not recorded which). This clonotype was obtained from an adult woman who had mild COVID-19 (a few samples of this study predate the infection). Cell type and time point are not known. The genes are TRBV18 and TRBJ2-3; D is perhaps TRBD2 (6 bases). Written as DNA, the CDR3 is TGTGCCAGCTCACCTCCGGGACTCACGCAGTATTTT. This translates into CASSPPGLTQYF.